The 17 T cell receptor beta chains in this list originate from one sample, sequenced in a study of technical replicates of blood from several donors (dated by TCRdb to 2016 to 2017). Libraries were constructed by the immunoSEQ multiplex PCR assay. The source is immuneACCESS, and TCRdb retained only in-frame sequences with V and J called. Part of the clones is not carried over; for the studies checked, unresolved V genes explain less than half of this, and the remainder is unexplained. The sample table holds 70,000 or so clones, of which over 70% were seen once. Clones ranked in the top ten supply roughly 4.5% of the sample. Specimen: PBMCs. The origin of the receptors is a human donor in good health. Some clones in this sample may be carry-over from other donors' samples.

The V and J genes are TRBV10-3 and TRBJ1-5; weak D call: TRBD1 (5 bases). The CDR3 covers 13 residues. Germline V gene lookup returns CDR1 ENHRY and CDR2 SYGVKD. V was shortened by 3 bases and J by 3 bases, with 6 bases between the two germline ends. CDR3 sequence reads: CAISDRDNQPQHF. The DNA for the CDR3 is TGTGCCATCAGTGACAGGGACAATCAGCCCCAGCATTTT.

The chain recombines TRBV4-2 with TRBJ1-5; D is perhaps TRBD1 (5 bases). V lost 1 base and J lost 6, with 7 bases in between. There are 13 residues in the CDR3. Germline V lookup: CDR1 LGHNA, CDR2 YNFKEQ. The CDR3 reads CASSQGGVQPQHF. CDR3 bases: TGTGCCAGCAGCCAAGGGGGGGTTCAGCCCCAGCATTTT.

The rearrangement joins TRBV4-3 to TRBJ2-1, with 7 bases that match TRBD2. There are 16 residues in the CDR3. The ends lost 0 bases at V and 0 bases at J; junction bases unmatched: 2. Germline V gene sequence: CDR1 LGHNA, CDR2 YSLEER. The CDR3 DNA reads TGCGCCAGCAGCCAAGATGGCGGGAGCTCCTACAATGAGCAGTTCTTC. This translates into CASSQDGGSSYNEQFF.

There are a few counts of this clone. This sequence joins TRBV7-2 and TRBJ2-5; 15 positions agree with TRBD2. Germline V gene sequence: CDR1 SGHTA, CDR2 FQGNSA. V shed 4 bases, J shed 5 bases, and the junction held 5 bases outside the gene matches. This CDR3 has 16 residues. Here the CDR3 reads CASSYRTSGGGETQYF. DNA for the CDR3: TGTGCCAGCAGCTATAGGACTAGCGGGGGGGGTGAGACCCAGTACTTC.

The chain links TRBV30 to TRBJ1-5; weak D call: TRBD1 (6 bases). The CDR3 totals 14 residues. CDR1 and CDR2 (germline): GTSNPN, SVGIG (reference sequence). The V end lost 3 bases, the J end lost 7 bases, and 16 bases lay between the germline ends. The CDR3 DNA sequence: TGTGCCTGGAGCAGGGGTTTCGAAGGGCAGCCCCAGCATTTT. The encoded protein is CAWSRGFEGQPQHF.

This clone was seen a single time. V gene TRBV5-6 combines with J gene TRBJ1-2; D gene unclear. The germline V gene encodes CDR1 SGHDT and CDR2 YYEEEE. This CDR3 is built from 13 residues. Trimming removed 4 bases from V and 8 bases from J, with 15 bases in between. The CDR3 bases are TGTGCCAGCAGCACCGGGAAGGTTAGGGGCTACACCTTC. Amino acids: CASSTGKVRGYTF.

The gene calls are TRBV15 and TRBJ2-1, with D hard to call. Trimming removed 1 base at V and 4 bases at J, with 2 bases between. CDR1 LNHNV and CDR2 YYDKDF come from the germline V gene (reference sequence). This CDR3 region has 12 residues. DNA of the CDR3: TGTGCCACCAGCAGAGTATACAATGAGCAGTTCTTC. It translates to CATSRVYNEQFF.

This chain links TRBV10-3 with TRBJ1-2; D gene uncertain. This CDR3 region has 11 residues. Germline CDR1 reads ENHRY; CDR2 reads SYGVKD. The germline V and J ends were trimmed by 0 bases and 7 bases, with 3 bases remaining between them. The CDR3 loop reads CAISESAGYTF. The CDR3 region has the DNA TGTGCCATCAGTGAGTCGGCTGGCTACACCTTC.

This chain connects TRBV5-1 to TRBJ2-7, with D maybe TRBD2 (5 bases). The CDR3 consists of 17 residues. Trimming took off 0 bases at V and 0 bases at J, with 16 bases between the two ends. Germline V gene lookup returns CDR1 SGHRS and CDR2 YFSETQ. CDR3 loop: CASSLESGHAGSYEQYF. As DNA, the CDR3 is TGCGCCAGCAGCTTGGAGTCAGGCCATGCGGGCTCCTACGAGCAGTACTTC.

The J gene is TRBJ2-7, the V gene TRBV5-1, with a possible D match to TRBD1 (7 bases). Trimming removed 5 bases from V and 1 base from J, with 13 bases in between. In germline, CDR1 is SGHRS, CDR2 YFSETQ. The CDR3 is 14 amino acids. The CDR3: CASSSQGGSYEQYF. The CDR3 region has the DNA TGCGCCAGCAGTAGCCAGGGGGGTTCCTACGAGCAGTACTTC.

CDR3 sequence reads: CARSLAAGKFYEQYF. CDR3 DNA sequence: TGTGCCAGAAGCTTGGCTGCAGGGAAGTTCTACGAGCAGTACTTC. The chain links TRBV5-3 to TRBJ2-7, with D perhaps matching TRBD1 (5 bases). TRBV5-3 is designated an ORF whose function remains uncertain. The CDR3 totals 15 residues. Trimming cost V 0 bases and J 3 bases, with 13 bases left between them.

The chain employs TRBV5-5 and TRBJ1-5; 8 bases are shared with TRBD1. The CDR3 spans 15 residues. The V gene end was trimmed by 4 bases and the J gene end by 4 bases; junction bases not matched to a gene: 7. Germline V CDR1 and CDR2: SGHKS, YYEKEE (reference sequence). The DNA for the CDR3 is TGTGCCAGCAGCCCGGGGACAGGTTCGAATCAGCCCCAGCATTTT. Its protein is CASSPGTGSNQPQHF.

The chain uses TRBV5-4 and TRBJ2-3, with D tentatively TRBD2 (6 bases). The CDR3 spans 14 residues. V dropped 4 bases and J dropped 6 bases, with 15 bases sitting between them. Germline V CDR1 and CDR2: SGHNT, YYREEE (reference sequence). CDR3 sequence: CASSPRRAGDTQYF. The CDR3 DNA follows: TGTGCCAGCAGCCCGCGGCGGGCGGGGGATACGCAGTATTTT.

The CDR3 DNA reads TGTGCCAGCAGCCAAGATGTAGGATGGGGGACAGGGGTCTATGGCTACACCTTC. This codes for CASSQDVGWGTGVYGYTF. This rearrangement joins TRBV4-2 to TRBJ1-2; the match to TRBD1 covers 10 bases. Germline CDR1 reads LGHNA; CDR2 reads YNFKEQ. The CDR3 runs 18 residues. The J segment lost 4 bases and the V segment lost 0 bases, leaving 11 bases of the junction unmatched.

The genes are TRBV4-3 and TRBJ2-2, with D perhaps matching TRBD1 (8 bases). CDR3 length equals 16 residues. Germline V gene sequence: CDR1 LGHNA, CDR2 YSLEER. Between the trimmed V and J ends, which lost 3 bases and 8 bases, there was a span of 19 bases. DNA for the CDR3: TGCGCCAGCAGCCAGGCACGGACAGGGAGGGCGGGGGAGCTGTTTTTT. It encodes CASSQARTGRAGELFF.

The chain links TRBV19 to TRBJ2-2; 8 positions match TRBD1. This CDR3 spans 15 amino acids. The V gene end was trimmed by 10 bases and the J gene end by 6 bases; junction bases not matched to a gene: 13. Germline loops: CDR1 LNHDA, CDR2 SQIVND (reference sequence). The CDR3, as DNA: TGTGCCACCTCGAAGGACAGGGCAATAGCCGGGGAGCTGTTTTTT. Translating it yields CATSKDRAIAGELFF.

This rearrangement joins TRBV11-1 to TRBJ2-7; tentative D call: TRBD1 (6 bases). Germline lookup yields CDR1 SGHAT and CDR2 FQDESV (reference sequence). This CDR3 is built from 14 residues. V lost 5 bases and J lost 0, with 11 bases in between. The CDR3 bases are TGTGCCAGCAGCCCACGGGACAACTCCTACGAGCAGTACTTC. This gives the protein CASSPRDNSYEQYF.